This section outlines one T cell receptor beta chain sequence together with its context. Its antigen is still unknown. The data stem from a study of shared clonotypes between healthy human individuals. Whole-study findings and limits: Non-shared clonotypes showed lower generation probabilities than clonotypes common to all four donors.

CD45RO-negative, CCR7-selected cells formed the naive CD8 fraction, which excluded terminally differentiated effector memory CD45RA+ cells. Libraries were prepared by immunoSEQ multiplex PCR; TCRdb keeps only in-frame clonotypes and omits some of them. The sample consists of roughly 2 million clones, about 94% of them appearing once. The V gene's germline CDR1 is MDHEN and CDR2 SYDVKM. CDR3 size: 10 residues. V was cut by 6 bases and J by 13 bases, with 12 bases left in between. The sequenced sample consisted of naive CD8+ T cells sorted from blood. The V call is TRBV28, the J call TRBJ1-1, with a tentative D call TRBD1 (5 bases). The origin of this receptor is a man between 18 and 29 years old in good health. The CDR3 sequence: CASRGVGGFF. The CDR3 DNA sequence: TGTGCCAGCAGGGGGGTCGGAGGTTTCTTT.